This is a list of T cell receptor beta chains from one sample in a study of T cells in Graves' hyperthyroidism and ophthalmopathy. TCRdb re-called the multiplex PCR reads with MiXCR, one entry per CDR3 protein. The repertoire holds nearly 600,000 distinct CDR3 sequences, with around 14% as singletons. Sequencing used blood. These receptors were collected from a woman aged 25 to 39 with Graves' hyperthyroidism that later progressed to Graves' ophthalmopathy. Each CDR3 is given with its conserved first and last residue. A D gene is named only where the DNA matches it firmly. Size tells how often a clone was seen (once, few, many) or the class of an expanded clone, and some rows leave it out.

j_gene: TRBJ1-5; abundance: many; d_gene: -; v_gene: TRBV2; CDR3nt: TGTGCCAGCAGTGAAAACAGGGCCGGAGGCAATCAGCCCCAGCATTTT; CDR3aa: CASSENRAGGNQPQHF
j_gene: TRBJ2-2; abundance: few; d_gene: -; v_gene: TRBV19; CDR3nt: TGTGCCAGTAACGTGGGGGAGGACGCCGGGGAGCTGTTTTTT; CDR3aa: CASNVGEDAGELFF
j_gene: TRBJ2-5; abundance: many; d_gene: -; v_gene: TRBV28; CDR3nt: TGTGCCAGCAGTTTAGGCACCCATCCTGAGTACTTC; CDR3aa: CASSLGTHPEYF
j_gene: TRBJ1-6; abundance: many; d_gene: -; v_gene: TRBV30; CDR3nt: TGTGCCTGGAACCCAGGGGTTCTTTCACCCCTCCACTTT; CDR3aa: CAWNPGVLSPLHF
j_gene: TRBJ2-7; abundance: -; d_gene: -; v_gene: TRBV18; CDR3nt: TGTGCCAGCTCACCACCGGGGGGGACATTCTACGAGCAGTACTTC; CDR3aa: CASSPPGGTFYEQYF
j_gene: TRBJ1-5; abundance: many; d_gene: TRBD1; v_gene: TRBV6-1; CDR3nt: TGTGCCAGCAGATCGGACAGGATAAGCAATCAGCCCCAGCATTTT; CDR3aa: CASRSDRISNQPQHF
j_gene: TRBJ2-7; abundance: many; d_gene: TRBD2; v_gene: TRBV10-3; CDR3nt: TGTGCCATCAAAAAGGGAGCGGGAGGGAACGAGCAGTACTTC; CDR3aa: CAIKKGAGGNEQYF
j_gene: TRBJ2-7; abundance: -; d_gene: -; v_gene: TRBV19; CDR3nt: TGTGCCAGTAGTTCCCAGCCGGGACAACTCTACGAGCAGTACTTC; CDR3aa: CASSSQPGQLYEQYF
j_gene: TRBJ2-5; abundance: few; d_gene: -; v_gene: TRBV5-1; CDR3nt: TGCGCCAGCAGTGCACCCGGGTTAGAGACCCAGTACTTC; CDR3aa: CASSAPGLETQYF
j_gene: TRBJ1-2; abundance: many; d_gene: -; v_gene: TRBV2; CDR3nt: TGTGCCAGCAGGGGAGTTGGGGTTCATGGCTACACCTTC; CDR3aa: CASRGVGVHGYTF
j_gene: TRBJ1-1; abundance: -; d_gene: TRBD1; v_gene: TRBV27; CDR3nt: TGTGCCAGCAGTTCCCCCGGGACAGAGGACAACACTGAAGCTTTCTTT; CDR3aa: CASSSPGTEDNTEAFF
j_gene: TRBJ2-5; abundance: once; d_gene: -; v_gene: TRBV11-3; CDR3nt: TGTGCCAGCAGCAACGGGGACGGCCAAGAGACCCAGTACTTC; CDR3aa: CASSNGDGQETQYF
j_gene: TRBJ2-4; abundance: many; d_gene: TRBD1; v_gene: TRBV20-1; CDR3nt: TGCAGTGCTAGTAGGGGACAGGGCGACGTTGGGGCCAAAAACATTCAGTACTTC; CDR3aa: CSASRGQGDVGAKNIQYF
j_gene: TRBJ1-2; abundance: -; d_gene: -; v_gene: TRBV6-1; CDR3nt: TGTGCCAGCAGTGAGCCGTTGGACAGCGTTCGGGGCTACACCTTC; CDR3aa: CASSEPLDSVRGYTF
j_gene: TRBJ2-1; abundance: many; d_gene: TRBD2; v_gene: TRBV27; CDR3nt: TGTGCCAGCAGTTTTCAAGGTGGGACTAGCGGGGGTGATGAGCAGTTCTTC; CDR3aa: CASSFQGGTSGGDEQFF
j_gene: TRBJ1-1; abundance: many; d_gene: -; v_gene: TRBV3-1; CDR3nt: TGTGCCAGCAGCCAAGAGGCTACTGGAGCTTTCTTT; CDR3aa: CASSQEATGAFF
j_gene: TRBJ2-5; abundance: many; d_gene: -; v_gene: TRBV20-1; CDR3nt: TGCAGTGCGGCTGGCGGGGAAGCCCAAGAGACCCAGTACTTC; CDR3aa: CSAAGGEAQETQYF
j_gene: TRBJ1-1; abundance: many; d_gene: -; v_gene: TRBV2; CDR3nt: TGTGCCAGCAGCCGTGGGGGGAACACTGAAGCTTTCTTT; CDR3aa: CASSRGGNTEAFF
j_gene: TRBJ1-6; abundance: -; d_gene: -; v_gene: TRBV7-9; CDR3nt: TGTGCCAGCAGCCCCCTCCACTTT; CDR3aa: CASSPLHF
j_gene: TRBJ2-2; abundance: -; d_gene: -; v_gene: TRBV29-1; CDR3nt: TGCAGCGTTACCGGGGTTAACACCGGGGAGCTGTTTTTT; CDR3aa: CSVTGVNTGELFF
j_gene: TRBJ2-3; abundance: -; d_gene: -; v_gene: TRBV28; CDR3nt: TGTGCCAGCAGTTTGGGAGTAGGTACGCAGTATTTT; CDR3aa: CASSLGVGTQYF
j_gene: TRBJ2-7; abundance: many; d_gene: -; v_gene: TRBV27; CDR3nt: TGTGCCAGCAGTTTGGAGACTACCACCTCCTACGAGCAGTACTTC; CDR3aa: CASSLETTTSYEQYF
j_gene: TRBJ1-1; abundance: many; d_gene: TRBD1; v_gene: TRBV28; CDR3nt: TGTGCCAGCAGTGACTCCGGGACAGGCACTGAAGCTTTCTTT; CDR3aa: CASSDSGTGTEAFF
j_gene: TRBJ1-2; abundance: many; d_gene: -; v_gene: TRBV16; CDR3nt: TGTGCCAGCAGCCAATCCGGGGCCTTAAACTATGGCTACACCTTC; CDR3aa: CASSQSGALNYGYTF